This T cell receptor beta chain appears in the sequencing data of a study of cytomegalovirus exposure and HLA in healthy donors. This PCR relied on a set of 60 Vbeta primers and 13 Jbeta primers. Measured with immunoSEQ multiplex PCR; TCRdb has only the in-frame clones, and not every one. The sample yields 150,000 to 200,000 clones, approximately 85% seen once. Overall study findings and caveats: It was only CMV serostatus that was available as immune exposure information. Cytomegalovirus association was assigned to approximately 180 TCR beta chains. Prior analysis indicated that the majority of TCR beta V segments exhibited productivity approximately 90% or approximately 30% of the time.

In nominal health when sampled, donors likely had unrecorded immune exposures nonetheless. Comments on this clone: The antigen remains unidentified.

The V gene end was trimmed by 11 bases and the J gene end by 5 bases; junction bases not matched to a gene: 15. The CDR3 spans 16 residues. CDR1 is SEHNR and CDR2 is FQNEAQ in the germline V gene (reference sequence). The genes are TRBV7-9 and TRBJ2-3, with 11 bases that match TRBD1. Sequenced input: PBMCs. The receptor was derived from a woman aged 50 to 60 in good health and CMV-seronegative. This CDR3 is CASLRGTGGRIDTQYF. The DNA for the CDR3 is TGTGCCTCGCTCAGAGGGACAGGGGGGCGGATAGATACGCAGTATTTT. The complete variable domain, with remaining parts taken from reference TRBV7-9 and TRBJ2-3, reads DTGVSQNPRHKITKRGQNVTFRCDPISEHNRLYWYRQTLGQGPEFLTYFQNEAQLEKSRLLSDRFSAERPKGSFSTLEIQRTEQGDSAMYLCASLRGTGGRIDTQYFGPGTRLTVL.